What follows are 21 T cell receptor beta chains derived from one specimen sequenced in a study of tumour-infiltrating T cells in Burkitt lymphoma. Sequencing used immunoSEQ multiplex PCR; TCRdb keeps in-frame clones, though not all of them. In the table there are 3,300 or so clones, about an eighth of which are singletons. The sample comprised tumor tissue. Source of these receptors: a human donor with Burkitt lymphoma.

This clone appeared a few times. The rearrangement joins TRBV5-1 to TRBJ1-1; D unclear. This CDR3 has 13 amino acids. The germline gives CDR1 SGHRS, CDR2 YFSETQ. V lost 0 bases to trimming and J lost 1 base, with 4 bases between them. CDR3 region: CASSLAGNTEAFF. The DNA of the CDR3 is TGCGCCAGCAGCTTGGCGGGGAACACTGAAGCTTTCTTT.

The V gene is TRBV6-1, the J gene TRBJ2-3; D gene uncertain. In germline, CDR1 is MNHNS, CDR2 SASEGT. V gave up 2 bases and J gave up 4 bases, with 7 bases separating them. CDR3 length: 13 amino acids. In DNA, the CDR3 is TGTGCCAGCAGTGAAAGCGCACCAGATACGCAGTATTTT. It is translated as CASSESAPDTQYF.

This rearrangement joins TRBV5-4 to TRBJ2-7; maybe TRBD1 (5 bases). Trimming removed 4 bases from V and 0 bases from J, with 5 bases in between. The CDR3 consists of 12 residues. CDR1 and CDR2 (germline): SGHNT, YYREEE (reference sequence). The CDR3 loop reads CASSDSSYEQYF. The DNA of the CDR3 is TGTGCCAGCAGCGACAGCTCCTACGAGCAGTACTTC. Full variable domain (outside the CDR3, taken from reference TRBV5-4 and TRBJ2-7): ETGVTQSPTHLIKTRGQQVTLRCSSQSGHNTVSWYQQALGQGPQFIFQYYREEENGRGNFPPRFSGLQFPNYSSELNVNALELDDSALYLCASSDSSYEQYFGPGTRLTVT.

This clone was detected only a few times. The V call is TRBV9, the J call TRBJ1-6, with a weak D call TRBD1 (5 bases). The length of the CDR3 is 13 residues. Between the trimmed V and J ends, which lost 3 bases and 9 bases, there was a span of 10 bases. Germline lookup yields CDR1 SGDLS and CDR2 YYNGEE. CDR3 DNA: TGTGCCAGCAGCGATGGGGGTGGTTCACCCCTCCACTTT. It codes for CASSDGGGSPLHF.

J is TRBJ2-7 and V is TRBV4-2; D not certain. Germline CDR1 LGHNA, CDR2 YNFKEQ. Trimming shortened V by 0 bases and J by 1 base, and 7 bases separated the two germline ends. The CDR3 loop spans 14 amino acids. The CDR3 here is CASSQESVSYEQYF. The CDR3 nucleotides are TGTGCCAGCAGCCAAGAGTCGGTTTCCTACGAGCAGTACTTC.

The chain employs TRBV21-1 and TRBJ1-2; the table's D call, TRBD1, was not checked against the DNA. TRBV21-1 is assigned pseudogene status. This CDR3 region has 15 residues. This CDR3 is CASSKGMDSPYGYTF. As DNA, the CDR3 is TGTGCCAGCAGCAAAGGGATGGACAGTCCCTATGGCTACACCTTC.

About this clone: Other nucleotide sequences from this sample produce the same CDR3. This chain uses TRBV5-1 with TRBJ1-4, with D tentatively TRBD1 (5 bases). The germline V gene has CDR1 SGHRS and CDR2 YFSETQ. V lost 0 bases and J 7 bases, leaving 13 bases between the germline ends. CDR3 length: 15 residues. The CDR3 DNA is TGCGCCAGCAGCTTGGTAGGGGTAAATCCTGAAAAACTGTTTTTT. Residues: CASSLVGVNPEKLFF. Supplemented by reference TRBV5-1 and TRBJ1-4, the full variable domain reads KAGVTQTPRYLIKTRGQQVTLSCSPISGHRSVSWYQQTPGQGLQFLFEYFSETQRNKGNFPGRFSGRQFSNSRSEMNVSTLELGDSALYLCASSLVGVNPEKLFFGSGTQLSVL.

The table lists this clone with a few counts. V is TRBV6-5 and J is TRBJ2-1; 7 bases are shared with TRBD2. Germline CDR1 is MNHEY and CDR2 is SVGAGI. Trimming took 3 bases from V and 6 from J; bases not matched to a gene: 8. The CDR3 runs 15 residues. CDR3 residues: CASSYAPSGPNEQFF. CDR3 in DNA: TGTGCCAGCAGTTATGCCCCTAGCGGACCCAATGAGCAGTTCTTC.

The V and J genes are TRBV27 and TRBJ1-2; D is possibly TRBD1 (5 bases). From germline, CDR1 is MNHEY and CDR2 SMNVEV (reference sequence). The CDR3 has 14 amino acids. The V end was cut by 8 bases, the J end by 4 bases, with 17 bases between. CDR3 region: CASGNLDSLYGYTF. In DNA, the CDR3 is TGTGCCAGCGGGAACCTCGACAGTCTCTATGGCTACACCTTC.

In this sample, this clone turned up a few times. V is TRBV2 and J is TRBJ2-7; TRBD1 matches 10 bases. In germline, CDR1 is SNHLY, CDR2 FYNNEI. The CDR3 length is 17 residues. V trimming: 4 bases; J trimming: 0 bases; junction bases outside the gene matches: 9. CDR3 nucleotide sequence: TGTGCCAGCAGTGTTGCCGGGACAGGGGTCATCTCCTACGAGCAGTACTTC. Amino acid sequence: CASSVAGTGVISYEQYF. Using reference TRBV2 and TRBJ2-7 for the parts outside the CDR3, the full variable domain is EPEVTQTPSHQVTQMGQEVILRCVPISNHLYFYWYRQILGQKVEFLVSFYNNEISEKSEIFDDQFSVERPDGSNFTLKIRSTKLEDSAMYFCASSVAGTGVISYEQYFGPGTRLTVT.

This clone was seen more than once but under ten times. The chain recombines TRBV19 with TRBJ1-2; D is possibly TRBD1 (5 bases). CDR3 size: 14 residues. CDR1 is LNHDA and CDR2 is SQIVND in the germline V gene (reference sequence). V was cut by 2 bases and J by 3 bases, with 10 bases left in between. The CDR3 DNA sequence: TGTGCCAGTAGTATAAGGGGTTCGGACTATGGCTACACCTTC. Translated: CASSIRGSDYGYTF.

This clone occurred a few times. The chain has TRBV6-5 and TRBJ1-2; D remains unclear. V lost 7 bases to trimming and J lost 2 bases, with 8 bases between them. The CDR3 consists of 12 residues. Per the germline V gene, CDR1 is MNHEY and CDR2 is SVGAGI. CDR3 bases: TGTGCCAGCAAAGCAGAAAACTATGGCTACACCTTC. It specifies CASKAENYGYTF.

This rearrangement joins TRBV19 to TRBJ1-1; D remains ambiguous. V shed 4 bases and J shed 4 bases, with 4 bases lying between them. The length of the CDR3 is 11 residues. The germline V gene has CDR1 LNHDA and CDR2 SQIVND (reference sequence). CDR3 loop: CASSSTTEAFF. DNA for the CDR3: TGTGCCAGTAGTAGTACCACTGAAGCTTTCTTT.

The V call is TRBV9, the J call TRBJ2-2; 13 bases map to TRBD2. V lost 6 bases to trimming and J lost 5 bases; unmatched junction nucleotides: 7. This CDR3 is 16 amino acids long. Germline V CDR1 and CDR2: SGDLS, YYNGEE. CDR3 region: CASNPLAGGGTGELFF. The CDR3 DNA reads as TGTGCCAGCAACCCACTAGCGGGGGGGGGTACCGGGGAGCTGTTTTTT.

For the CDR3, the DNA is TGTGCCAGCAGTGTTAGACAGGGGGAGTCATCGCCCCAGCATTTT. Amino acids: CASSVRQGESSPQHF. V gene TRBV6-1 combines with J gene TRBJ1-5; TRBD1 agrees at 9 bases. CDR1 and CDR2 from the germline V gene are MNHNS and SASEGT. CDR3 length: 15 residues. With 4 bases clipped from V and 9 bases from J, the junction kept 10 bases outside the gene matches.

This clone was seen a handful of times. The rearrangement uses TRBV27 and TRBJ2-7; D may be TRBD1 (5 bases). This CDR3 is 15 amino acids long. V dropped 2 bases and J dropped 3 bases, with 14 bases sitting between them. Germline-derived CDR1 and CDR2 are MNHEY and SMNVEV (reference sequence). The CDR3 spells CASSLRTGGLYEQYF. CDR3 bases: TGTGCCAGCAGTTTAAGAACAGGCGGCCTCTACGAGCAGTACTTC.

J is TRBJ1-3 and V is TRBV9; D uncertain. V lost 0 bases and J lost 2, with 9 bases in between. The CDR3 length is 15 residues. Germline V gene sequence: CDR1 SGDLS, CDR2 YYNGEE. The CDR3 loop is CASSVDRSPGNTIYF. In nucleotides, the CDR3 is TGTGCCAGCAGCGTAGACAGATCCCCTGGAAACACCATATATTTT.

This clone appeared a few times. The chain's CDR3 is CASSVEGGDLYEQFF. In DNA form, the CDR3 reads TGTGCCAGCAGCGTAGAAGGGGGCGATTTGTATGAGCAGTTCTTC. This rearrangement joins TRBV9 to TRBJ2-1, with 7 bases that match TRBD1. The CDR3 extends over 15 amino acids. Unmatched junction bases numbered 8, after V lost 0 bases and J lost 8 bases. Germline V lookup: CDR1 SGDLS, CDR2 YYNGEE.

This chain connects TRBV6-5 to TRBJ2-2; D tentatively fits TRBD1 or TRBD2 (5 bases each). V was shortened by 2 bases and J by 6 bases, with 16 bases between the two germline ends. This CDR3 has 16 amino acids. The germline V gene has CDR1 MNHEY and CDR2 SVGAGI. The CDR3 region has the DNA TGTGCCAGCAGTTACGTTACTAGGGGTTGGGCCGGGGAGCTGTTTTTT. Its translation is CASSYVTRGWAGELFF.

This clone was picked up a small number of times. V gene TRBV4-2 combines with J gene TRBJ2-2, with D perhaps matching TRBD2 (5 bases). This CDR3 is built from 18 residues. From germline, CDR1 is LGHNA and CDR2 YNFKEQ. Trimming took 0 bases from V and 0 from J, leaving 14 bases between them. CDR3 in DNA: TGTGCCAGCAGCCAAGATGATCGGAGGACCCCGAACACCGGGGAGCTGTTTTTT. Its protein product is CASSQDDRRTPNTGELFF.

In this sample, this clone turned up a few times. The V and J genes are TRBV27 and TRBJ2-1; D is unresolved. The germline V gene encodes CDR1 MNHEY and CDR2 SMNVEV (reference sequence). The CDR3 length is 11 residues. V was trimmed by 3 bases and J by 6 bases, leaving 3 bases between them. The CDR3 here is CASSFGNEQFF. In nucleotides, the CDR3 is TGTGCCAGCAGTTTCGGCAATGAGCAGTTCTTC.